Below, one T cell receptor (beta chain) is given with its context. Its antigen remains unidentified. These data originate in a study of cytomegalovirus exposure and HLA in healthy donors. Study-wide context: The study's early data release held around 85 million unique TCRs from HLA-typed donors. Study-level results: Earlier analysis found most TCR beta V segments productive about 90% or about 30% of the time. Accurate prediction of HLA-A and HLA-B alleles (for most subjects) was reportedly achieved from TCR beta sequences.

PCR used 60 Vbeta primers and 13 Jbeta primers. Profiling relied on immunoSEQ multiplex PCR, and the TCRdb table lists in-frame clones only, not all of them. The profile covers 100,000 or so clones, with approximately 86% appearing a single time and roughly 6.1% taken by the ten largest. Donors had nominal health at sampling but likely had unrecorded immune exposures. The TCR was taken from a man between 18 and 35 years old in good health and CMV-seronegative. Source material: PBMCs.

The CDR3 bases are TGTGCCAGCAGCTTTTTTGCGGCGAACACCGGGGAGCTGTTTTTT. Encoded protein: CASSFFAANTGELFF. J is TRBJ2-2 and V is TRBV5-6, with no clear D. V dropped 2 bases and J dropped 0 bases, with 8 bases sitting between them. Germline CDR1 SGHDT, CDR2 YYEEEE. The CDR3 has 15 residues.